This T cell receptor (beta chain) was identified during a study of CD8+CD57+ T cells in acquired aplastic anemia. Across the whole study: DNA per sorted CD4+ or CD8+ sample ranged about 0.2 to 30 ug, averaging about 2.9 ug. General study points: Significant differences in CD8+ Simpson's diversity were not observed between patients and controls.

CDR3 length: 13 residues. V lost 6 bases to trimming and J lost 6 bases, with 14 bases between them. Per the germline V gene, CDR1 is SGHRS and CDR2 is YFSETQ. Turning to this clonotype: The target antigen is unknown.

It was genomic DNA that served as the template for profiling TCR beta VDJ and CDR3. TCRdb passed the reads through MiXCR, listing each CDR3 protein once. Among some 290,000 distinct CDR3 sequences listed, approximately 56% were seen once. This TCR was recovered from a human donor with severe aplastic anemia or a healthy control (not recorded which). The chain carries TRBV5-1 and TRBJ2-3; D is uncertain. Sequenced sample: sorted CD4+, CD8+, or CD8+CD57+ T cells (not recorded which) from PBMCs. The CDR3 is CASNWMGGDTQYF. The CDR3 region has the DNA TGCGCCAGCAACTGGATGGGTGGGGATACGCAGTATTTT. The variable domain in full, completed from reference TRBV5-1 and TRBJ2-3, reads KAGVTQTPRYLIKTRGQQVTLSCSPISGHRSVSWYQQTPGQGLQFLFEYFSETQRNKGNFPGRFSGRQFSNSRSEMNVSTLELGDSALYLCASNWMGGDTQYFGPGTRLTVL.